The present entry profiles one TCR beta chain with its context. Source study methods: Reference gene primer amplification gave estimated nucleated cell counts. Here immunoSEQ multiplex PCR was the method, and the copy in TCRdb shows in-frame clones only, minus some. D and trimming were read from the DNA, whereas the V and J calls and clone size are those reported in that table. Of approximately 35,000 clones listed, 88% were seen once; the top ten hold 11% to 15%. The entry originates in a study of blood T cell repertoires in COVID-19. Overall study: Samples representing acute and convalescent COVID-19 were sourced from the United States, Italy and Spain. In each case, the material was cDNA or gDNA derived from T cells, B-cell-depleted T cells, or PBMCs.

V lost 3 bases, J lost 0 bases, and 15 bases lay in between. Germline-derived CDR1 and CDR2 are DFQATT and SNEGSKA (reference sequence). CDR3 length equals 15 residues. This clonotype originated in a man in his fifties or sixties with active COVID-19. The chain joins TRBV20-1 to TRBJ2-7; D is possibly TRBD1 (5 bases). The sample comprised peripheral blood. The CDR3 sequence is CSASRTNLLSYEQYF. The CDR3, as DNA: TGCAGTGCTAGTAGGACAAACCTTCTCTCCTACGAGCAGTACTTC.